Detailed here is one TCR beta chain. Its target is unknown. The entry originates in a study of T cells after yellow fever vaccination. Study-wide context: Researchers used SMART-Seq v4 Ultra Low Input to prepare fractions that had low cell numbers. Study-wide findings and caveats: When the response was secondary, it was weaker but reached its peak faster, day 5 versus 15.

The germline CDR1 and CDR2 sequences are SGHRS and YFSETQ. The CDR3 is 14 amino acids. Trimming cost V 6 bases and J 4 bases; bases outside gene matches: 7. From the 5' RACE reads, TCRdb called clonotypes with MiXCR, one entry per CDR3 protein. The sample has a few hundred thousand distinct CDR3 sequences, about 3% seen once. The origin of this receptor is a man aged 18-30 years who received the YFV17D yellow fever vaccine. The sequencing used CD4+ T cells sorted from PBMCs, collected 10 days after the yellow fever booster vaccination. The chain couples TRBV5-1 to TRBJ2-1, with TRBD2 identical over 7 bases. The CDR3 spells CASTQDSGYNEQFF. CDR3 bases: TGCGCCAGCACCCAGGATAGCGGGTACAATGAGCAGTTCTTC.